The 18 T cell receptor beta chains presented below share a single source sample, sequenced in a study of blood T cells in healthy people across ages. A sample-barcoded 5' primer and a J-beta primer mix were used in a second PCR of roughly 7 to 11 cycles. TCRdb reprocessed the 5' RACE reads with MiXCR, giving one entry per CDR3 protein. The data contain about 630,000 distinct CDR3 sequences, about 21% of them seen just once; the ten biggest clones take up about 3.6%. Sample: blood. The receptors shown here come from a man in his sixties or seventies in good health.

This clonotype was counted only a few times. V usage is TRBV3-1 and J usage is TRBJ1-1; 7 bases map to TRBD1. Germline values: CDR1 LGHDT, CDR2 YNNKEL (reference sequence). The CDR3 contains 15 residues. With 3 bases clipped from V and 2 bases from J, the junction kept 6 bases outside the gene matches. CDR3 in amino acids: CASSQGQHPNTEAFF. The CDR3 nucleotides read TGTGCCAGCAGCCAGGGACAGCACCCAAACACTGAAGCTTTCTTT.

In its sample, this clonotype was seen many times. This sequence joins TRBV18 and TRBJ2-3; D is unclear. This CDR3 has 13 amino acids. CDR1 and CDR2 (germline): KGHSH, LQKENI. V lost 4 bases to trimming and J lost 2 bases, with 7 bases between them. CDR3 nucleotides: TGTGCCAGCTCACGACCTGACACAGATACGCAGTATTTT. Protein: CASSRPDTDTQYF.

This clonotype was counted only a few times. V gene TRBV20-1 combines with J gene TRBJ2-5; TRBD1 matches 8 bases. The V and J ends lost 7 bases and 2 bases, in that order; junction bases with no gene match: 12. Germline CDR1 and CDR2: DFQATT and SNEGSKA (reference sequence). This CDR3 has 15 amino acids. The CDR3 nucleotides read TGCAGTGTGGAGCCTGGACAGGGAAAACAAGAGACCCAGTACTTC. As protein: CSVEPGQGKQETQYF.

This clonotype has a handful of counts. The rearrangement uses TRBV28 and TRBJ2-1; perhaps D is TRBD1 or TRBD2 (5 bases each). The germline V gene encodes CDR1 MDHEN and CDR2 SYDVKM. There are 15 residues in the CDR3. Deletions cut 6 bases from V and 6 bases from J, with 18 bases between. The CDR3 loop reads CASSPRDHRANEQFF. The CDR3 DNA follows: TGTGCCAGCAGCCCCCGGGACCACAGAGCCAATGAGCAGTTCTTC.

This clonotype was counted a few times. This rearrangement joins TRBV5-6 to TRBJ1-4; TRBD1 aligns across 9 bases. The V segment lost 4 bases and the J segment 0 bases; nucleotides outside the gene matches: 1. This CDR3 region has 15 residues. The germline V gene has CDR1 SGHDT and CDR2 YYEEEE. The CDR3 protein is CASSGTGTTNEKLFF. The CDR3 DNA sequence: TGTGCCAGCAGCGGGACAGGGACAACTAATGAAAAACTGTTTTTT.

This clonotype was seen a handful of times. A much larger clone differs by one base, so this may be a read error. J is TRBJ2-1 and V is TRBV20-1; 15 bases fit TRBD2. In germline, CDR1 is DFQATT, CDR2 SNEGSKA (reference sequence). With V trimmed by 6 bases and J by 6 bases, 12 bases remained unmatched. This CDR3 region has 17 residues. In DNA, the CDR3 is TGCAGTGCAAGGAAGGCCGGGACTAGCGGGAGGCGCAATGAGCAGTTCTTC. Translating gives CSARKAGTSGRRNEQFF.

CDR3 region: CASSLINPGAKFLSGANVLTF. CDR3 nucleotide sequence: TGTGCCAGCAGCTTGATAAACCCGGGGGCTAAGTTTCTCTCTGGGGCCAACGTCCTGACTTTC. The V gene is TRBV28, the J gene TRBJ2-6; D tentatively fits TRBD1 or TRBD2 (6 bases each). CDR3 size: 21 residues. The ends were cut back, 6 bases at V and 0 bases at J, with 27 bases in the middle. CDR1 MDHEN and CDR2 SYDVKM come from the germline V gene.

This rearrangement joins TRBV5-1 to TRBJ2-3, with D uncertain. The CDR3 length is 13 residues. In germline, CDR1 is SGHRS, CDR2 YFSETQ. Trimming took 2 bases from V and 1 from J, leaving 5 bases between them. Here the CDR3 reads CASSFPRTDTQYF. DNA for the CDR3: TGCGCCAGCAGCTTTCCGCGCACAGATACGCAGTATTTT.

This clonotype was found a few times. V usage is TRBV4-1 and J usage is TRBJ2-3, with D hard to call. The germline V gene has CDR1 MGHRA and CDR2 YSYEKL. There are 15 residues in the CDR3. Between the trimmed V and J ends, which lost 0 bases and 2 bases, there was a span of 9 bases. CDR3 residues: CASSQDGQTTDTQYF. The CDR3 bases are TGCGCCAGCAGCCAAGATGGGCAGACCACAGATACGCAGTATTTT.

This clonotype was seen more than once but under ten times. This chain joins TRBV5-6 and TRBJ2-5; D is uncertain. Germline V gene sequence: CDR1 SGHDT, CDR2 YYEEEE. This CDR3 spans 14 amino acids. V dropped 5 bases and J dropped 1 base, with 12 bases sitting between them. This chain's CDR3 is CASRLGTTQETQYF. DNA for the CDR3: TGTGCCAGCAGATTAGGTACGACCCAAGAGACCCAGTACTTC.

This clonotype was detected only a few times. This CDR3 is CASSHRSGVQETQYF. The CDR3, as DNA: TGTGCCAGCAGCCACCGTAGCGGGGTCCAAGAGACCCAGTACTTC. The chain uses TRBV3-1 and TRBJ2-5, with 8 bases matching TRBD2. The germline CDR1 and CDR2 sequences are LGHDT and YNNKEL (reference sequence). This CDR3 region has 15 residues. J lost 1 base, V lost 3 bases, and 4 bases had no gene match.

This clonotype showed up just a few times. The V call is TRBV7-6, the J call TRBJ1-4; 7 nucleotides line up with TRBD1. The CDR3 loop spans 16 amino acids. The V gene end was trimmed by 6 bases and the J gene end by 0 bases; junction bases not matched to a gene: 7. CDR1 SGHVS and CDR2 FNYEAQ come from the germline V gene. The CDR3 here is CASSSEGAPTNEKLFF. The CDR3, as DNA: TGTGCCAGCAGTTCTGAGGGGGCGCCAACTAATGAAAAACTGTTTTTT. The full variable domain, completed using reference TRBV7-6 and TRBJ1-4, is GAGVSQSPRYKVTKRGQDVALRCDPISGHVSLYWYRQALGQGPEFLTYFNYEAQQDKSGLPNDRFSAERPEGSISTLTIQRTEQRDSAMYRCASSSEGAPTNEKLFFGSGTQLSVL.

The chain is built from TRBV5-1 and TRBJ2-1, with 9 bases lining up with TRBD1. The germline V gene has CDR1 SGHRS and CDR2 YFSETQ. The CDR3 has 15 residues. V trimming: 0 bases; J trimming: 8 bases; junction bases outside the gene matches: 6. CDR3 sequence reads: CASSLATGGTYEQFF. Here the CDR3 DNA reads TGCGCCAGCAGCTTGGCTACAGGGGGCACCTATGAGCAGTTCTTC.

V and J are TRBV4-3 and TRBJ1-5; 7 nucleotides match TRBD1. CDR1 LGHNA and CDR2 YSLEER come from the germline V gene. This CDR3 has 16 residues. The V gene end was trimmed by 0 bases and the J gene end by 6 bases; junction bases not matched to a gene: 8. The CDR3 here is CASSQDSGQASQPQHF. In DNA form, the CDR3 reads TGCGCCAGCAGCCAAGATAGTGGACAGGCAAGTCAGCCCCAGCATTTT.

V and J are TRBV6-6 and TRBJ1-2; a possible D gene is TRBD1 (5 bases). CDR1 and CDR2 from the germline V gene are MNHNY and SVGAGI (reference sequence). V shed 10 bases and J shed 8 bases, with 20 bases lying between them. The CDR3 runs to 13 residues. CDR3 coding DNA: TGTGCCATTACTGCTGGCCTGAAGGGGGGCTACACCTTC. It codes for CAITAGLKGGYTF.

The rearrangement uses TRBV12-3 or TRBV12-4 and TRBJ1-2; TRBD1 matches 9 bases. J was trimmed by 8 bases and V by 6 bases; bases with no gene match: 10. The CDR3 consists of 14 residues. This chain's CDR3 is CASRRGTGMGGYTF. As DNA, the CDR3 is TGTGCCAGCAGGAGAGGGACAGGGATGGGCGGCTACACCTTC.

This clonotype was counted a single time. The chain has TRBV5-1 and TRBJ2-5; weak D call: TRBD2 (6 bases). V was pared by 0 bases and J by 2 bases, with 11 bases between. Germline V lookup: CDR1 SGHRS, CDR2 YFSETQ. The CDR3 sequence is 15 residues long. The CDR3 protein is CASSLVAGTQETQYF. CDR3 coding DNA: TGCGCCAGCAGCTTGGTGGCAGGGACTCAAGAGACCCAGTACTTC.

This clonotype was found many times. This chain links TRBV29-1 with TRBJ2-7; D not certain. The CDR3 length is 12 residues. Germline loops: CDR1 SQVTM, CDR2 ANQGSEA. The V end was cut by 7 bases, the J end by 6 bases, with 16 bases between. CDR3 coding DNA: TGCAGCGCGAGTGTAGGGTCGGCCGAGCAGTACTTC. Translation: CSASVGSAEQYF.